Included here is one T cell receptor beta chain sequence, with context. Its cognate antigen is unknown. The record originates from a study of T cell responses to AZD1222 COVID-19 vaccine. The repertoire was sequenced with immunoSEQ multiplex PCR; TCRdb's copy has only in-frame clones and lacks some. This sample yields around 110,000 clones, of which approximately 90% are seen a single time; 6.2% belongs to the top ten. V dropped 3 bases and J dropped 8 bases, with 10 bases sitting between them. Looked up from germline, CDR1 is SEHNR and CDR2 is FQNEAQ (reference sequence). There are 12 residues in the CDR3. Notes on the study in general: Only 5 or 6 AZD1222 recipients were seropositive at baseline. Reportedly, nearly half the spike-specific TCRs target unmutated variant regions. The donors showed a predominance of white British ancestry and of females, with possible underestimation of clonal diversity. Samples come after the peak T cell response, not at day 14.

The clonotype originates from an adult who received the AZD1222 COVID-19 vaccine. J is TRBJ1-2 and V is TRBV7-9, with TRBD1 as a possible D gene (5 bases). The source was peripheral blood, collected 28 days after the second AZD1222 dose. The CDR3 bases are TGTGCCAGCAGCTTGCAGGGTAGAGGCTACACCTTC. Residues: CASSLQGRGYTF.